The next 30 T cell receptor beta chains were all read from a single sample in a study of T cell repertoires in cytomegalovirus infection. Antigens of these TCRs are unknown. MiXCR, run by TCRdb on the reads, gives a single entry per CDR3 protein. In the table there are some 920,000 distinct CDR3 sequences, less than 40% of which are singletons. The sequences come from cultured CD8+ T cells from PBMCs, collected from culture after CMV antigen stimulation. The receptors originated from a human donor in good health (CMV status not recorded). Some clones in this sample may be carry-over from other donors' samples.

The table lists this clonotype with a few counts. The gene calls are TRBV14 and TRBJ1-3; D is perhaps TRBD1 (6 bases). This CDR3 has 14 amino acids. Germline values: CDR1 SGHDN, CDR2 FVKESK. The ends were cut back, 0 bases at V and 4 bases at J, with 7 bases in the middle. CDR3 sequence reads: CASSQEGQGNTIYF. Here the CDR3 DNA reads TGTGCCAGCAGCCAAGAAGGACAGGGAAACACCATATATTTT.

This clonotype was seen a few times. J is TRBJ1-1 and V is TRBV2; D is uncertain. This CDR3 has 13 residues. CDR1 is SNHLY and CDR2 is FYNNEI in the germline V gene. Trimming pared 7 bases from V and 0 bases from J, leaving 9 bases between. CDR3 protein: CASTQLLNTEAFF. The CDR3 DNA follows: TGTGCCAGCACACAGCTCCTGAACACTGAAGCTTTCTTT.

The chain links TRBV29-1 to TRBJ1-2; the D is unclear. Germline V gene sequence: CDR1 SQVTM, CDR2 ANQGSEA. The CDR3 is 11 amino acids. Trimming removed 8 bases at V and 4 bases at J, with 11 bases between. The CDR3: CSSPGSYGYTF. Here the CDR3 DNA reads TGCAGCTCCCCTGGGAGCTATGGCTACACCTTC.

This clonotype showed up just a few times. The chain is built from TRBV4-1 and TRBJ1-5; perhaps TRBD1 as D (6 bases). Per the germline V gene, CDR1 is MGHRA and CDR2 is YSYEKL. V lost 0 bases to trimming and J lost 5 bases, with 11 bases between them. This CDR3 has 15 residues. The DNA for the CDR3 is TGCGCCAGCAGCCAAGATTCAGGGGAGTATCAGCCCCAGCATTTT. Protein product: CASSQDSGEYQPQHF.

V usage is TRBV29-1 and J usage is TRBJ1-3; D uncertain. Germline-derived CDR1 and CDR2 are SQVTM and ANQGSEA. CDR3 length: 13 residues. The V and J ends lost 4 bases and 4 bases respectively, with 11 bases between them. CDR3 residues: CSVVPSRGNTIYF. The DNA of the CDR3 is TGCAGCGTTGTTCCATCCCGAGGAAACACCATATATTTT.

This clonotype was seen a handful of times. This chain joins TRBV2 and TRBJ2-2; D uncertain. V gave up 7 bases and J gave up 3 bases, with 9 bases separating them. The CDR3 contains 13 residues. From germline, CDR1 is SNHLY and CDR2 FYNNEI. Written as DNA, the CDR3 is TGTGCCAGCACAGTCGAGGACACCGGGGAGCTGTTTTTT. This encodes CASTVEDTGELFF.

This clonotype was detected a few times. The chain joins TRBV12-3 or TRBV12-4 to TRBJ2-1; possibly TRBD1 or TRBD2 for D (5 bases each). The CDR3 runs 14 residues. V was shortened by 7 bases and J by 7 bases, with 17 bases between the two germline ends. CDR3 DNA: TGTGCCAGCACCCCTTTCGGGGCTGGTAATGAGCAGTTCTTC. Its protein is CASTPFGAGNEQFF.

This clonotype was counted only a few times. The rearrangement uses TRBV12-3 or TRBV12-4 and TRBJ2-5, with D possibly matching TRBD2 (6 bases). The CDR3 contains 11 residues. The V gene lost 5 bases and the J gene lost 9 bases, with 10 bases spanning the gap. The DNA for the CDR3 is TGTGCCAGCAGTCCTGGGAGGTCCCAGTACTTC. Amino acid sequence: CASSPGRSQYF.

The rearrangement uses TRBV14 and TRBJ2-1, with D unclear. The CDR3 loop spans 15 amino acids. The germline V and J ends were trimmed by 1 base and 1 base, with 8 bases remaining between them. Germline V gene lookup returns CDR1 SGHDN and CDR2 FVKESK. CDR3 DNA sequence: TGTGCCAGCAGCCAAGTGGCTGTTTCCTACAATGAGCAGTTCTTC. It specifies CASSQVAVSYNEQFF.

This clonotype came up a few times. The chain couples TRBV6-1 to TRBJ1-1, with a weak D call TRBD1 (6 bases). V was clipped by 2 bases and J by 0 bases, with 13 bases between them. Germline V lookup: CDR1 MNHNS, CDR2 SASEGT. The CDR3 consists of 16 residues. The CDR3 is CASSEWGQSMNTEAFF. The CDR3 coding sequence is TGTGCCAGCAGTGAATGGGGGCAGTCCATGAACACTGAAGCTTTCTTT.

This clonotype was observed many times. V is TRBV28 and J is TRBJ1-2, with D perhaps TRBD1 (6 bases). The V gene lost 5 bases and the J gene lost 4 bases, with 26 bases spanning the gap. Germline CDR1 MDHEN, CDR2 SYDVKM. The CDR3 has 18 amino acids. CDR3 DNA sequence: TGTGCCAGCAGTCCCATCCGGGGGCGAGGGGCGTGGGGCTATGGCTACACCTTC. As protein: CASSPIRGRGAWGYGYTF.

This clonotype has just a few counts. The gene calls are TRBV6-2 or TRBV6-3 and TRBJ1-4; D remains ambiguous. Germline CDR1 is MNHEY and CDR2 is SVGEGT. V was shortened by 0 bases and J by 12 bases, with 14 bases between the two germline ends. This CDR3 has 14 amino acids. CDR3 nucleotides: TGTGCCAGCAGTTACTCGACCTCTACAGTGGAACTGTTTTTT. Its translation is CASSYSTSTVELFF.

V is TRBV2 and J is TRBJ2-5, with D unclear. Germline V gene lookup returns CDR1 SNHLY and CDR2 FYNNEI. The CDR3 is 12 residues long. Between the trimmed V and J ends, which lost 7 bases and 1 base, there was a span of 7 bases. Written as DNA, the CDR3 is TGTGCCAGCAAGGCAAGCCAAGAGACCCAGTACTTC. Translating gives CASKASQETQYF. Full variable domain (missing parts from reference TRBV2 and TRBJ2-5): EPEVTQTPSHQVTQMGQEVILRCVPISNHLYFYWYRQILGQKVEFLVSFYNNEISEKSEIFDDQFSVERPDGSNFTLKIRSTKLEDSAMYFCASKASQETQYFGPGTRLLVL.

CDR3 nucleotide sequence: TGTGCCAGCGGTGTCCTCAATCAGCCCCAGCATTTT. Protein product: CASGVLNQPQHF. The chain has TRBV28 and TRBJ1-5; D is unclear. The V gene lost 8 bases and the J gene lost 3 bases, with 8 bases spanning the gap. CDR3 length equals 12 residues. Per germline, CDR1 MDHEN and CDR2 SYDVKM.

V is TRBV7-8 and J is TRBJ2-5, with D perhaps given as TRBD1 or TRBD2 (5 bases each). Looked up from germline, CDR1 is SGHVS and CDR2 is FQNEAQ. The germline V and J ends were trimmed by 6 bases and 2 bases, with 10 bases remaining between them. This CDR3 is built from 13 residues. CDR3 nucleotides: TGTGCCAGCAGACCTTGGGGGCAAGAGACCCAGTACTTC. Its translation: CASRPWGQETQYF.

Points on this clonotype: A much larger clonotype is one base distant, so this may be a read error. CDR3 loop: CVSSLSPDRAYYNEQFF. The CDR3 DNA reads TGTGTCAGCAGCTTAAGTCCGGACAGGGCTTACTACAATGAGCAGTTCTTC. The V gene is TRBV7-8, the J gene TRBJ2-1, with 8 bases matching TRBD1. This CDR3 has 17 amino acids. The germline CDR1 and CDR2 sequences are SGHVS and FQNEAQ.

The CDR3 sequence is CASSTGAINQPQHF. In DNA form, the CDR3 reads TGTGCCAGCAGTACCGGGGCTATCAATCAGCCCCAGCATTTT. The V gene is TRBV6-1, the J gene TRBJ1-5, with a weak D call TRBD1 (5 bases). Germline CDR1 reads MNHNS; CDR2 reads SASEGT. V lost 5 bases to trimming and J lost 3 bases, with 11 bases between them. The CDR3 has 14 amino acids.

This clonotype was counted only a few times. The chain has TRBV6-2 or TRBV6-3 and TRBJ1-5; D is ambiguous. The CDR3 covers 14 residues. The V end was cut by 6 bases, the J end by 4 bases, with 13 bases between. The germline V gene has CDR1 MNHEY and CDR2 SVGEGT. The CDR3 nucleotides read TGTGCCAGCAGACGTGTAATGGGGAATCAGCCCCAGCATTTT. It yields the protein CASRRVMGNQPQHF.

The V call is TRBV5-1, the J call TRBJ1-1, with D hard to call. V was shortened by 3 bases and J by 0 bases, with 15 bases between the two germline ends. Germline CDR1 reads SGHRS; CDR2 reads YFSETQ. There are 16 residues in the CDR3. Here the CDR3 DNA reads TGCGCCAGCAGCTCCCTCCCGGGCGCGTTGAACACTGAAGCTTTCTTT. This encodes CASSSLPGALNTEAFF.

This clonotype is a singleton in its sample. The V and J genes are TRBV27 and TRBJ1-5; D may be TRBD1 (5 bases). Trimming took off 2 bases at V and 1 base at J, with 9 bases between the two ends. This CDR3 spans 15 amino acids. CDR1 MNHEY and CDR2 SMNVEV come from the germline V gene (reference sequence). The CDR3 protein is CASSLRGESNQPQHF. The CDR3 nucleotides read TGTGCCAGCAGTTTAAGGGGAGAGAGCAATCAGCCCCAGCATTTT.

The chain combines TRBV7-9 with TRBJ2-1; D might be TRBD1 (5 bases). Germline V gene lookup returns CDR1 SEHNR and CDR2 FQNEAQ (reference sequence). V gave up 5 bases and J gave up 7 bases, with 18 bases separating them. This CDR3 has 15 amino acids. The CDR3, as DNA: TGTGCCAGCAGCCCAGGGTCCATTTTGGGAAATGAGCAGTTCTTC. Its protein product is CASSPGSILGNEQFF.

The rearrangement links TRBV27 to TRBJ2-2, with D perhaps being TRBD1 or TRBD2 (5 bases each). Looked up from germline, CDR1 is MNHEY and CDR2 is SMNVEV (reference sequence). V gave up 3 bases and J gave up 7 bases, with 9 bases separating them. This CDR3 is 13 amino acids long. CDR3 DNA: TGTGCCAGCAGTTTTGGGGCGGGCGGGGAGCTGTTTTTT. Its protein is CASSFGAGGELFF.

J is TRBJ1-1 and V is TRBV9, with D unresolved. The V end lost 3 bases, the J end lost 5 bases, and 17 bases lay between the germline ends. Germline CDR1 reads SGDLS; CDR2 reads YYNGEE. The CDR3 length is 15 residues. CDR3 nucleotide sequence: TGTGCCAGCAGCGACCATCCCGGGGAAAGAACTGAAGCTTTCTTT. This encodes CASSDHPGERTEAFF. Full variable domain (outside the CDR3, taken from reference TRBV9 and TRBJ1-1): DSGVTQTPKHLITATGQRVTLRCSPRSGDLSVYWYQQSLDQGLQFLIQYYNGEERAKGNILERFSAQQFPDLHSELNLSSLELGDSALYFCASSDHPGERTEAFFGQGTRLTVV.

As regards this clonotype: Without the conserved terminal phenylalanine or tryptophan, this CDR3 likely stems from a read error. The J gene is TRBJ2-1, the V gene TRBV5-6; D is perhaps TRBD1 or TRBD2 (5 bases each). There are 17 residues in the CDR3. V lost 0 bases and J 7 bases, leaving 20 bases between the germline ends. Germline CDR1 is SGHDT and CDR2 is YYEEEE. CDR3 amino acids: CASSLAVRPGRVNEQFI. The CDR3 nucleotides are TGTGCCAGCAGCTTGGCCGTCCGTCCGGGGCGGGTGAATGAGCAGTTCATC.

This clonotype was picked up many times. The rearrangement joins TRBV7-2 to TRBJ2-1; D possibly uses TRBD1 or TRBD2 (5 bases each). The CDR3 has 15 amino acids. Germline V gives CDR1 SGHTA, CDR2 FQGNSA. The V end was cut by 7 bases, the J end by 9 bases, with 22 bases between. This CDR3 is CASKGALGPAGEQFF. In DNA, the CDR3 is TGTGCCAGCAAGGGCGCACTGGGGCCGGCGGGTGAGCAGTTCTTC.

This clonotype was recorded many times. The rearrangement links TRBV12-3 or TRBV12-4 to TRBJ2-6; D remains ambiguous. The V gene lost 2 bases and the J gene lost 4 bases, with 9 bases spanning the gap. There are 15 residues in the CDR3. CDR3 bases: TGTGCCAGCAGTTTACGGACGAACGGGGCCAACGTCCTGACTTTC. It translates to CASSLRTNGANVLTF.

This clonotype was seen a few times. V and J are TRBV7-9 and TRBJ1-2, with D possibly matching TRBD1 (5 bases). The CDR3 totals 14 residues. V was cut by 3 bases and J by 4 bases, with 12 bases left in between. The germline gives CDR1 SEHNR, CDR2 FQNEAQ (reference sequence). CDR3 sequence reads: CASSLGDSFYGYTF. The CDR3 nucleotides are TGTGCCAGCAGCTTGGGCGACAGTTTCTATGGCTACACCTTC.

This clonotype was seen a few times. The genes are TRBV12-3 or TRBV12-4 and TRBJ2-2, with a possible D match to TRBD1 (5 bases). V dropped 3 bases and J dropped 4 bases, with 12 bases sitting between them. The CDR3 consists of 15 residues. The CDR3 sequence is CASSFSAGPTGELFF. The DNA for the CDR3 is TGTGCCAGCAGTTTTTCCGCAGGGCCCACCGGGGAGCTGTTTTTT.

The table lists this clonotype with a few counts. In DNA, the CDR3 is TGTGCCAGCAGCTTAGACACAGCTAACACCGGGGAGCTGTTTTTT. This gives the protein CASSLDTANTGELFF. This chain uses TRBV11-2 with TRBJ2-2; D remains unclear. Deletions cut 0 bases from V and 2 bases from J, with 7 bases between. Per the germline V gene, CDR1 is SGHAT and CDR2 is FQNNGV. The CDR3 has 15 residues. Based on the CDR3 plus reference TRBV11-2 and TRBJ2-2, the full variable domain is EAGVAQSPRYKIIEKRQSVAFWCNPISGHATLYWYQQILGQGPKLLIQFQNNGVVDDSQLPKDRFSAERLKGVDSTLKIQPAKLEDSAVYLCASSLDTANTGELFFGEGSRLTVL.

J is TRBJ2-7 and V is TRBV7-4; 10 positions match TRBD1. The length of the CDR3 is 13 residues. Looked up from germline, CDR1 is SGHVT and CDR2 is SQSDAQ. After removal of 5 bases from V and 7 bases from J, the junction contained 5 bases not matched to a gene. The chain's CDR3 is CASSADRGREQYV. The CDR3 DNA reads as TGTGCCAGCAGCGCAGACAGGGGGCGTGAGCAGTACGTC.